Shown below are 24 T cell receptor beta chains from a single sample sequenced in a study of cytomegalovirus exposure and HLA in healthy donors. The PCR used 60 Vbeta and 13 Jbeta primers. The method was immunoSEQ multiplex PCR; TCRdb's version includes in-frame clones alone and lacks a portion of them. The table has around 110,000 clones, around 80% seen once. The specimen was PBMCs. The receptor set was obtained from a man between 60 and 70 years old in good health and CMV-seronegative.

In nucleotides, the CDR3 is TGTGCCAGCAGCTTAACCCGGGGACAGGGGGTAGGCGAGACCCAGTACTTC. Its translation: CASSLTRGQGVGETQYF. The chain employs TRBV7-2 and TRBJ2-5; the match to TRBD1 covers 11 bases. Looked up from germline, CDR1 is SGHTA and CDR2 is FQGNSA. The CDR3 is made up of 17 amino acids. With 2 bases clipped from V and 5 bases from J, the junction kept 10 bases outside the gene matches.

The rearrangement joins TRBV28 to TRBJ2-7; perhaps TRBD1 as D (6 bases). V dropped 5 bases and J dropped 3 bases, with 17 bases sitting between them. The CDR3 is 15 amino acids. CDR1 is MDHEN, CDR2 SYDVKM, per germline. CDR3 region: CASSSPGQPGYEQYV. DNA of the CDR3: TGTGCCAGCAGTAGCCCCGGACAGCCGGGCTACGAGCAGTACGTC.

CDR3 amino acids: CASSGDRGRRYEQFF. DNA of the CDR3: TGTGCCAGCAGTGGTGACAGGGGGAGGCGTTATGAGCAGTTCTTC. V is TRBV6-1 and J is TRBJ2-1, with 9 positions matching TRBD1. The CDR3 is made up of 15 amino acids. The V gene end was trimmed by 4 bases and the J gene end by 8 bases; junction bases not matched to a gene: 9. Germline CDR1 and CDR2: MNHNS and SASEGT.

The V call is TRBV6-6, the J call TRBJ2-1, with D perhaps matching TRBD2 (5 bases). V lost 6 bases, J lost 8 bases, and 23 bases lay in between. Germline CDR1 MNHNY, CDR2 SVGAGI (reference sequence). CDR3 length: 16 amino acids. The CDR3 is CASRPTGGLRRDEQFF. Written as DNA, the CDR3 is TGTGCCAGCAGGCCCACCGGAGGTTTACGGCGCGATGAGCAGTTCTTC.

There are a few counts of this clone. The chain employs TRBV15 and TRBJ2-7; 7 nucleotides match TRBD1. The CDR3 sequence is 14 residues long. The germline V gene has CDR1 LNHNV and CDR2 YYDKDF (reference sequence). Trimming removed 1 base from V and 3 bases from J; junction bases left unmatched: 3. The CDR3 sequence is CATSRGGQLYEQYV. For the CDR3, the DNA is TGTGCCACCAGCAGAGGGGGACAGCTCTACGAGCAGTACGTC.

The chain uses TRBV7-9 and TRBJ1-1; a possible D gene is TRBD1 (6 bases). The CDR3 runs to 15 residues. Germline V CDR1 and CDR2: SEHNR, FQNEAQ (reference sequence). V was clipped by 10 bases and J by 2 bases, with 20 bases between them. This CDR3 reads CATGPGGTGNTEAFF. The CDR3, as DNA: TGTGCCACCGGGCCGGGGGGCACGGGAAACACTGAAGCTTTCTTT.

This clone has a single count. Here the CDR3 DNA reads TGTGCCAGCTCAGCCGGGACAGCGCAGTTCTTC. It is translated as CASSAGTAQFF. The chain is built from TRBV18 and TRBJ2-1, with 7 nucleotides matching TRBD1. V was pared by 5 bases and J by 12 bases, with 4 bases of the junction left unmatched. The CDR3 covers 11 residues. CDR1 KGHSH and CDR2 LQKENI come from the germline V gene.

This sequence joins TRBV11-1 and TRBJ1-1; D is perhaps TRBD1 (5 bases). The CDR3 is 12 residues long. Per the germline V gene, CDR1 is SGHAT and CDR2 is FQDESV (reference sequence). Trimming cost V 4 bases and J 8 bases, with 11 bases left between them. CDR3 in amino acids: CASSYRQKEAFF. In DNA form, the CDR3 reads TGTGCCAGCAGCTATAGACAGAAAGAAGCTTTCTTT.

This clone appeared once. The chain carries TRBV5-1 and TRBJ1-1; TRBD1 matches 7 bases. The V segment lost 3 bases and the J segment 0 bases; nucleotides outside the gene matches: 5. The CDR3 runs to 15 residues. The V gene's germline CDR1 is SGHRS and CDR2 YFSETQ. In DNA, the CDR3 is TGCGCCAGCAGCTCAAAGACAGGGATGAACACTGAAGCTTTCTTT. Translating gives CASSSKTGMNTEAFF.

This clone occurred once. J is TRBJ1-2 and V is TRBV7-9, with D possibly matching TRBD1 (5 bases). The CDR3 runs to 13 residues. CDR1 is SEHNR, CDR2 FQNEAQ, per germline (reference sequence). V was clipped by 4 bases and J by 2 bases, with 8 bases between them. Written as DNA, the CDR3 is TGTGCCAGCAGCTCCCCAGGGAACTATGGCTACACCTTC. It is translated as CASSSPGNYGYTF.

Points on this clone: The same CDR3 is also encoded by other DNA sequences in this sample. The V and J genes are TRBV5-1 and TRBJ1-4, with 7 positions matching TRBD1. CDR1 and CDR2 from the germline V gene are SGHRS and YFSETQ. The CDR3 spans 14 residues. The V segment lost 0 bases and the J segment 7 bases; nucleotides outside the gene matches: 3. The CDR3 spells CASSLDRGAEKLFF. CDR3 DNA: TGCGCCAGCAGCTTGGACAGGGGCGCTGAAAAACTGTTTTTT.

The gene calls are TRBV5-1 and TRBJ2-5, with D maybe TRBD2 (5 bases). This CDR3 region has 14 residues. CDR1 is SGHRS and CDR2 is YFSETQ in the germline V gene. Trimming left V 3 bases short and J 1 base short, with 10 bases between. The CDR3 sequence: CASSSPGLQETQYF. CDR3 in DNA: TGCGCCAGCAGCTCTCCCGGACTCCAAGAGACCCAGTACTTC.

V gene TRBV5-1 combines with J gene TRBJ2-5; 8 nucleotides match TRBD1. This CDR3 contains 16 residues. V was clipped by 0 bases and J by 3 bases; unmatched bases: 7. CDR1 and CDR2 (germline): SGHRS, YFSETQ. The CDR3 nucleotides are TGCGCCAGCAGCTTGGCGCCCAGGGGGCTCGAAGAGACCCAGTACTTC. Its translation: CASSLAPRGLEETQYF.

CDR3 DNA sequence: TGTGCCAGCAGCGACCGGGACAGGGGGCTGAGGGCCAACGTCCTGACTTTC. Its protein product is CASSDRDRGLRANVLTF. J is TRBJ2-6 and V is TRBV21-1; the DNA was not compared with TRBD1, the D call given in the table. TRBV21-1 is shown as a pseudogene. The CDR3 spans 17 residues.

The CDR3 DNA follows: TGTGCCAGCAGGCTACAACCATCGGGACAAAACACTGAAGCTTTCTTT. The encoded protein is CASRLQPSGQNTEAFF. V gene TRBV7-2 combines with J gene TRBJ1-1; D possibly corresponds to TRBD1 (6 bases). V was cut by 6 bases and J by 2 bases, with 19 bases left in between. Germline V gives CDR1 SGHTA, CDR2 FQGNSA. The CDR3 is 16 amino acids.

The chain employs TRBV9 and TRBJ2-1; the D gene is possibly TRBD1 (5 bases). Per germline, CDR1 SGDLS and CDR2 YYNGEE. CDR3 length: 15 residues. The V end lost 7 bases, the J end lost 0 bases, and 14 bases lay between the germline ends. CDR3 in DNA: TGTGCCAGCGCTCCGGACATCAGCTCCTACAATGAGCAGTTCTTC. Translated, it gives CASAPDISSYNEQFF.

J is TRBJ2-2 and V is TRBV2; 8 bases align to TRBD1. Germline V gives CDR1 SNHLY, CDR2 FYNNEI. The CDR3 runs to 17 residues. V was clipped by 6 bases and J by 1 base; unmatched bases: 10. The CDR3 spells CASRVEPGQGNTGELFF. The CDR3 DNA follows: TGTGCCAGCAGGGTTGAACCCGGACAGGGGAACACCGGGGAGCTGTTTTTT.

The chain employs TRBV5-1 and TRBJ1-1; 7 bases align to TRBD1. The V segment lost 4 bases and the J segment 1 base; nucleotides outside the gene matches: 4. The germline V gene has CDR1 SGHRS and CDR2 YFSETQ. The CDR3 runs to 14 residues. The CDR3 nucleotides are TGCGCCAGCAGCAGGGGACAGCAGAACACTGAAGCTTTCTTT. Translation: CASSRGQQNTEAFF.

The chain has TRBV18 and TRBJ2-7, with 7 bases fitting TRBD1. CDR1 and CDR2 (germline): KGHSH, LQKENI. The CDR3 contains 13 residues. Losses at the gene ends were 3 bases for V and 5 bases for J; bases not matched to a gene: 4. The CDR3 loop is CASSPTGYNEQYV. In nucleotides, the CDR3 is TGTGCCAGCTCACCGACAGGGTATAACGAGCAGTACGTC.

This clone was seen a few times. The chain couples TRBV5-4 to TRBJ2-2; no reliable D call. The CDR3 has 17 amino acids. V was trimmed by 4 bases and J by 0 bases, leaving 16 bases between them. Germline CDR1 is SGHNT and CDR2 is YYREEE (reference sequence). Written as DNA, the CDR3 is TGTGCCAGCAGCCCCTCTACAGATCACGCGAACACCGGGGAGCTGTTTTTT. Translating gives CASSPSTDHANTGELFF.

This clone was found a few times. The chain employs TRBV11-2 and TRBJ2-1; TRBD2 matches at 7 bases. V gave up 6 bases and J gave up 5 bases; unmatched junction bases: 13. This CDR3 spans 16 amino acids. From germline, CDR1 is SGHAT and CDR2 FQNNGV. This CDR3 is CASSPPRARGNNEQFF. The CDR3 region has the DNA TGTGCCAGCAGTCCCCCCCGGGCGCGGGGGAACAATGAGCAGTTCTTC.

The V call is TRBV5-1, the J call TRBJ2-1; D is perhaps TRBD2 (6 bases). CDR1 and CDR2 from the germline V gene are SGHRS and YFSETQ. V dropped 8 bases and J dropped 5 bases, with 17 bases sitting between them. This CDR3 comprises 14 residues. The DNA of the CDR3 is TGCGCCAGTCGACCGGGGACTGTCGACAATGAGCAGTTCTTC. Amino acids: CASRPGTVDNEQFF. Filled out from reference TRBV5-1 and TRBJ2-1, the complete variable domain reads KAGVTQTPRYLIKTRGQQVTLSCSPISGHRSVSWYQQTPGQGLQFLFEYFSETQRNKGNFPGRFSGRQFSNSRSEMNVSTLELGDSALYLCASRPGTVDNEQFFGPGTRLTVL.

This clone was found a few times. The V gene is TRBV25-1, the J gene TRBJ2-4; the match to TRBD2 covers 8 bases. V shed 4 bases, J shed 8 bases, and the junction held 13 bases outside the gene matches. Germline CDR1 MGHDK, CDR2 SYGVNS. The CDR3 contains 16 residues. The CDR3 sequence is CASSAARGGAPDIQYF. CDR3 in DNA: TGTGCCAGCAGTGCCGCCCGGGGGGGGGCGCCGGACATTCAGTACTTC.

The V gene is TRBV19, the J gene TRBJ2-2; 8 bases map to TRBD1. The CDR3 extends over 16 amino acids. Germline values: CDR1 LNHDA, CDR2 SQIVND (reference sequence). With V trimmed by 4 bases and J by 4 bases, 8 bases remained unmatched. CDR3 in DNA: TGTGCCAGTAGTACTTACAAAACAGGGGGCACCGGGGAGCTGTTTTTT. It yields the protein CASSTYKTGGTGELFF.